The 21 T cell receptor beta chains below come from one sample, sequenced in a study of shared clonotypes between healthy human individuals. Data came from immunoSEQ multiplex PCR; TCRdb stores just in-frame clones and leaves some out. Of approximately 120,000 clones in the sample, 55% to 70% were seen once. The sample was memory CD8+ T cells sorted from blood. Noted subset: CD45RO+ cells pooled with CCR7-negative TemRA cells. The receptors come from a woman aged 30 to 39 in good health.

Note on this clone: The same CDR3 arises from other DNA sequences in this sample as well. The chain links TRBV4-1 to TRBJ1-5; possible D gene TRBD1, 5 bases. Germline lookup yields CDR1 MGHRA and CDR2 YSYEKL. Trimming shortened V by 0 bases and J by 4 bases, and 7 bases separated the two germline ends. The CDR3 is 14 residues long. For the CDR3, the DNA is TGCGCCAGCAGCCAAGATCAGGGAAATCAGCCCCAGCATTTT. It yields the protein CASSQDQGNQPQHF.

The chain couples TRBV25-1 to TRBJ2-3, with D uncertain. Trimming cost V 3 bases and J 6 bases, with 10 bases left between them. From germline, CDR1 is MGHDK and CDR2 SYGVNS. The CDR3 is made up of 13 amino acids. This CDR3 is CASSEDPRDTQYF. As DNA, the CDR3 is TGTGCCAGCAGTGAGGACCCACGGGATACGCAGTATTTT.

The chain employs TRBV7-9 and TRBJ2-3; the match to TRBD2 covers 8 bases. The V gene end was trimmed by 5 bases and the J gene end by 4 bases; junction bases not matched to a gene: 14. The CDR3 loop spans 17 amino acids. CDR1 and CDR2 (germline): SEHNR, FQNEAQ (reference sequence). The CDR3 is CASSPSRLAGSPDTQYF. Written as DNA, the CDR3 is TGTGCCAGCAGCCCCTCCCGGCTAGCGGGTTCCCCAGATACGCAGTATTTT.

The V and J genes are TRBV2 and TRBJ1-5; no clear D. V was trimmed by 1 base and J by 1 base, leaving 5 bases between them. The CDR3 consists of 14 residues. The germline V gene has CDR1 SNHLY and CDR2 FYNNEI. CDR3 sequence reads: CASSEEGSNQPQHF. The CDR3 DNA sequence: TGTGCCAGCAGTGAAGAGGGAAGCAATCAGCCCCAGCATTTT.

This clone was detected only a few times. This chain connects TRBV6-5 to TRBJ1-5; the D is unclear. The CDR3 contains 14 residues. Trimming shortened V by 6 bases and J by 2 bases, and 11 bases separated the two germline ends. Germline CDR1 is MNHEY and CDR2 is SVGAGI. CDR3 residues: CASRQIGRNQPQHF. In DNA, the CDR3 is TGTGCCAGCAGGCAAATCGGCCGCAATCAGCCCCAGCATTTT.

This clone was counted ten times or more. The rearrangement joins TRBV15 to TRBJ2-3; D may correspond to TRBD1 or TRBD2 (6 bases each). The ends were cut back, 0 bases at V and 6 bases at J, with 13 bases in the middle. CDR3 length equals 15 residues. Per germline, CDR1 LNHNV and CDR2 YYDKDF (reference sequence). This chain's CDR3 is CATSRDSGGVDTQYF. The CDR3 bases are TGTGCCACCAGCAGAGATTCCGGGGGCGTGGATACGCAGTATTTT.

In this sample, this clone turned up many times. The same CDR3 also results from other DNA sequences found in this sample. The gene calls are TRBV19 and TRBJ1-5; tentative D call: TRBD1 (6 bases). Germline-derived CDR1 and CDR2 are LNHDA and SQIVND (reference sequence). The CDR3 consists of 14 residues. V dropped 3 bases and J dropped 4 bases, with 10 bases sitting between them. CDR3 nucleotide sequence: TGTGCCAGTAGTATTTGGGGGGCGAATCAGCCCCAGCATTTT. Protein sequence: CASSIWGANQPQHF.

This clone came up a few times. This chain links TRBV7-9 with TRBJ2-3, with D perhaps matching TRBD2 (6 bases). The CDR3 covers 15 residues. Deletions cut 1 base from V and 0 bases from J, with 8 bases between. Germline lookup yields CDR1 SEHNR and CDR2 FQNEAQ (reference sequence). This CDR3 reads CASSLGRDSTDTQYF. DNA of the CDR3: TGTGCCAGCAGCTTAGGGCGGGACAGCACAGATACGCAGTATTTT.

The V gene is TRBV2, the J gene TRBJ1-5, with D perhaps matching TRBD1 (6 bases). Trimming took 2 bases from V and 4 from J, leaving 12 bases between them. This CDR3 is 15 amino acids long. The germline V gene encodes CDR1 SNHLY and CDR2 FYNNEI. CDR3 region: CASSERGPLNQPQHF. DNA of the CDR3: TGTGCCAGCAGTGAACGGGGGCCCCTAAATCAGCCCCAGCATTTT.

The genes are TRBV6-1 and TRBJ1-1, with TRBD1 as a possible D gene (5 bases). Germline V lookup: CDR1 MNHNS, CDR2 SASEGT. Trimming removed 6 bases at V and 5 bases at J, with 13 bases between. The CDR3 is 13 amino acids. The CDR3 sequence: CASRPPGGTEAFF. The CDR3 bases are TGTGCCAGCAGACCGCCGGGGGGGACTGAAGCTTTCTTT.

J is TRBJ2-7 and V is TRBV25-1; D gene unclear. CDR3 size: 15 residues. The germline V and J ends were trimmed by 2 bases and 0 bases, with 11 bases remaining between them. The V gene's germline CDR1 is MGHDK and CDR2 SYGVNS. CDR3 sequence reads: CASSEPGSSSYEQYF. Here the CDR3 DNA reads TGTGCCAGCAGTGAACCCGGGTCGAGCTCCTACGAGCAGTACTTC.

The genes are TRBV6-1 and TRBJ2-2, with unresolved D. CDR3 length equals 15 residues. Trimming cost V 0 bases and J 8 bases, with 13 bases left between them. Per germline, CDR1 MNHNS and CDR2 SASEGT. The CDR3 spells CASSEALEGSGELFF. DNA for the CDR3: TGTGCCAGCAGTGAAGCGCTCGAAGGTAGTGGGGAGCTGTTTTTT.

This clone was found a few times. J is TRBJ2-1 and V is TRBV4-1, with D possibly being TRBD1 or TRBD2 (5 bases each). V was trimmed by 1 base and J by 3 bases, leaving 10 bases between them. Germline V gene lookup returns CDR1 MGHRA and CDR2 YSYEKL. The CDR3 has 15 residues. The CDR3 region is CASSQVWGFYNEQFF. CDR3 sequence (DNA): TGCGCCAGCAGCCAAGTCTGGGGGTTCTACAATGAGCAGTTCTTC.

The chain recombines TRBV25-1 with TRBJ1-1, with TRBD1 identical over 11 bases. The CDR3 length is 14 residues. Germline CDR1 is MGHDK and CDR2 is SYGVNS. The V and J ends lost 4 bases and 8 bases, in that order; junction bases with no gene match: 6. The CDR3, as DNA: TGTGCCAGCAGTGTTTTGGGACAGGGGGGCGAAGCTTTCTTT. Translated: CASSVLGQGGEAFF.

V is TRBV4-1 and J is TRBJ2-6, with D perhaps TRBD1 (5 bases). Germline V gene sequence: CDR1 MGHRA, CDR2 YSYEKL. This CDR3 is 19 amino acids long. V was clipped by 4 bases and J by 4 bases, with 23 bases between them. The CDR3 is CASSPRQIILVSGANVLTF. The CDR3 DNA reads as TGCGCCAGCAGCCCTAGACAGATAATCTTGGTATCCGGGGCCAACGTCCTGACTTTC.

The CDR3 DNA is TGCGCCAGCAGCTTAAATAAGTGGCTCCCTAATGAAAAACTGTTTTTT. As protein: CASSLNKWLPNEKLFF. This chain uses TRBV5-1 with TRBJ1-4, with D unresolved. The CDR3 contains 16 residues. V was clipped by 2 bases and J by 3 bases, with 14 bases between them. The germline CDR1 and CDR2 sequences are SGHRS and YFSETQ.

The V and J genes are TRBV7-6 and TRBJ2-2, with 13 bases identical to TRBD2. The trim removed 5 bases at V and 5 bases at J, leaving 14 bases unmatched. The CDR3 has 19 residues. The germline CDR1 and CDR2 sequences are SGHVS and FNYEAQ. The CDR3 protein is CASSVPGTSGELGTGELFF. As DNA, the CDR3 is TGTGCCAGCAGCGTTCCCGGGACTAGCGGGGAATTGGGGACCGGGGAGCTGTTTTTT. Full variable domain (rest looked up from reference TRBV7-6 and TRBJ2-2): GAGVSQSPRYKVTKRGQDVALRCDPISGHVSLYWYRQALGQGPEFLTYFNYEAQQDKSGLPNDRFSAERPEGSISTLTIQRTEQRDSAMYRCASSVPGTSGELGTGELFFGEGSRLTVL.

The gene calls are TRBV2 and TRBJ2-7, with TRBD2 identical over 7 bases. Germline CDR1 reads SNHLY; CDR2 reads FYNNEI. The CDR3 is 15 residues long. V lost 0 bases to trimming and J lost 6 bases; unmatched junction nucleotides: 8. The CDR3 region is CASSEAGGVPGEQYF. Here the CDR3 DNA reads TGTGCCAGCAGTGAAGCGGGGGGGGTACCCGGCGAGCAGTACTTC.

The chain combines TRBV4-1 with TRBJ2-2; D uncertain. CDR3 length equals 13 residues. CDR1 and CDR2 (germline): MGHRA, YSYEKL. The V end was cut by 1 base, the J end by 6 bases, with 6 bases between. CDR3 residues: CASSQVVAGELFF. The DNA for the CDR3 is TGCGCCAGCAGCCAAGTTGTTGCCGGGGAGCTGTTTTTT.

This clone was counted at least ten times. V and J are TRBV2 and TRBJ2-7, with D perhaps matching TRBD1 or TRBD2 (5 bases each). Germline V gene data show CDR1 as SNHLY and CDR2 as FYNNEI. Trimming removed 4 bases at V and 2 bases at J, with 9 bases between. The CDR3 runs 13 residues. CDR3 bases: TGTGCCAGCAGTGTAGAGGGGCCCTACGAGCAGTACTTC. It specifies CASSVEGPYEQYF.

The chain couples TRBV6-1 to TRBJ2-7, with TRBD2 matching over 8 bases. Per the germline V gene, CDR1 is MNHNS and CDR2 is SASEGT. The CDR3 runs 14 residues. Unmatched junction bases numbered 4, after V lost 3 bases and J lost 3 bases. CDR3 loop: CASSDGSGIYEQYF. The CDR3 coding sequence is TGTGCCAGCAGTGACGGTAGCGGGATCTACGAGCAGTACTTC.